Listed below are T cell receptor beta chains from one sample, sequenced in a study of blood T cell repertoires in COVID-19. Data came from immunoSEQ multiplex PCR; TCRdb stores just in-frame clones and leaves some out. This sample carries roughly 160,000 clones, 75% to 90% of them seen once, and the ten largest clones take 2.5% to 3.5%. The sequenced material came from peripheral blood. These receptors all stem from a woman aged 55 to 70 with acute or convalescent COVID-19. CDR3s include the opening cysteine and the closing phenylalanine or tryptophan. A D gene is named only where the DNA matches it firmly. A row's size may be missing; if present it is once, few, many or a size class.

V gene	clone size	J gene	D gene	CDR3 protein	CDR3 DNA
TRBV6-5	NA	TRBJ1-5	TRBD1	CASSWTGEGQPQHF	TGTGCCAGCAGCTGGACAGGGGAGGGTCAGCCCCAGCATTTT
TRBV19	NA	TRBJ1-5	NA	CASRALGGNQPQHF	TGTGCCAGCAGGGCCCTCGGTGGCAATCAGCCCCAGCATTTT
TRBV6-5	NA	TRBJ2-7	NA	CASSYSRETSSYEQYF	TGTGCCAGCAGTTACTCGAGGGAAACCTCATCCTACGAGCAGTACTTC
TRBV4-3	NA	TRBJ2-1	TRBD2	CASSQDLTSGSTSNEQFF	TGCGCCAGCAGCCAAGATCTGACTAGCGGCTCGACCAGCAATGAGCAGTTCTTC
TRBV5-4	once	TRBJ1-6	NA	CASSGGDSPLHF	TGTGCCAGCAGCGGCGGGGATTCACCCCTCCACTTT
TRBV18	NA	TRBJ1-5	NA	CASSPGRNNQPQHF	TGTGCCAGCTCACCAGGGAGGAACAATCAGCCCCAGCATTTT
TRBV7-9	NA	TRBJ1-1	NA	CASSLVVSQNTEAFF	TGTGCCAGCAGCTTAGTAGTGAGCCAGAACACTGAAGCTTTCTTT
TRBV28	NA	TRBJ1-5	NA	CASCRYSNQPQHF	TGTGCCAGCTGCAGGTATAGCAATCAGCCCCAGCATTTT
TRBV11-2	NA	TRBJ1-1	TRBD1	CASSRTDRGQGTEAFF	TGTGCCAGCAGCCGTACGGACAGGGGGCAGGGCACTGAAGCTTTCTTT
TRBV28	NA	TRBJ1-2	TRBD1	CASSLDRGWGYTF	TGTGCCAGCAGTCTTGACAGGGGCTGGGGCTACACCTTC
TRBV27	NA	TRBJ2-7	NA	CASSSTYEQYF	TGTGCCAGCAGTTCCACCTACGAGCAGTACTTC
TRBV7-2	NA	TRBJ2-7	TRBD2	CASSSSGGLPYEQYF	TGTGCCAGCAGCTCTAGCGGGGGGCTTCCCTACGAGCAGTACTTC
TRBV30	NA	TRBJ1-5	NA	CAWSVRGNQPQHF	TGTGCCTGGAGTGTACGGGGCAATCAGCCCCAGCATTTT
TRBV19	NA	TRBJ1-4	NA	CASRGRWVEKLFF	TGTGCCAGTAGGGGGAGATGGGTTGAAAAACTGTTTTTT
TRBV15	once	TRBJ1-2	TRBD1	CATSREGQGFGYTF	TGTGCCACCAGCAGAGAGGGACAGGGGTTTGGCTACACCTTC
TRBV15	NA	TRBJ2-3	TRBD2	CATSRDSGANTQYF	TGTGCCACCAGCAGAGATAGCGGGGCTAATACGCAGTATTTT
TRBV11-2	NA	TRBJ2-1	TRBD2	CASSLVIFGGVSYNEQFF	TGTGCCAGCAGCTTAGTTATTTTCGGGGGGGTGTCCTACAATGAGCAGTTCTTC
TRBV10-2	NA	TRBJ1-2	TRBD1	CASARDSYGYTF	TGCGCCAGCGCCCGGGACAGCTATGGCTACACCTTC
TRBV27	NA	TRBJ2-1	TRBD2	CASSSGLAGIHEQFF	TGTGCCAGCAGTTCAGGACTAGCGGGTATCCATGAGCAGTTCTTC
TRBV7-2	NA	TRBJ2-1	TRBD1	CASNRAPGQGSGEQFF	TGTGCCAGCAACCGGGCACCGGGACAGGGATCCGGTGAGCAGTTCTTC
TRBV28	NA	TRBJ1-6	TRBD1	CASSPGTVYSPLHF	TGTGCCAGCAGTCCCGGGACAGTATATTCACCCCTCCACTTT
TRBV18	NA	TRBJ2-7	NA	CASSPRQGPPYEQYF	TGTGCCAGCTCACCAAGGCAGGGGCCCCCCTACGAGCAGTACTTC
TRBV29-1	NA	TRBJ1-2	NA	CSVLLQGTPFNGYTF	TGCAGCGTTCTTCTTCAGGGGACGCCTTTTAATGGCTACACCTTC
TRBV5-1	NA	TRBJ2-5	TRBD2	CASSFASGGGETQYF	TGCGCCAGCAGCTTCGCTAGCGGGGGCGGAGAGACCCAGTACTTC
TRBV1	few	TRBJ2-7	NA	CTSSPRTSGAYEQYF	TGCACCAGCAGCCCCCGGACTAGCGGAGCCTACGAGCAGTACTTC
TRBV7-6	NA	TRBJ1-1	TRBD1	CASSTRQGKNTEAFF	TGTGCCAGCAGCACCCGACAGGGGAAGAACACTGAAGCTTTCTTT
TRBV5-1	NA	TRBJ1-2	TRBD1	CASSSTGGPYGYTF	TGCGCCAGCAGCTCTACAGGGGGACCATATGGCTACACCTTC
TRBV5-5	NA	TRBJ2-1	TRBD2	CASSLFSSGFYNEQFF	TGTGCCAGCAGCTTGTTTTCTAGCGGGTTCTACAATGAGCAGTTCTTC
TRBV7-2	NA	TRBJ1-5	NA	CASSLDSQPQHF	TGTGCCAGCAGCTTAGATAGTCAGCCCCAGCATTTT
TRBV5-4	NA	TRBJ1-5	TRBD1	CASSLHRGRGPIGNQPQHF	TGTGCCAGCAGCTTACACAGGGGGCGGGGACCGATTGGCAATCAGCCCCAGCATTTT
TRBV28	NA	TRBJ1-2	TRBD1	CASSDADRDWQGYTF	TGTGCCAGCAGTGATGCTGACAGGGATTGGCAGGGCTACACCTTC
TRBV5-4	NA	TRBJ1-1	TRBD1	CASSTRDRVRAEAFF	TGTGCCAGCAGCACCCGGGACAGGGTTCGGGCTGAAGCTTTCTTT
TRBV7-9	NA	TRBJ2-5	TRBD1	CASSGTGGEKTQYF	TGTGCCAGCAGTGGGACAGGGGGCGAGAAGACCCAGTACTTC
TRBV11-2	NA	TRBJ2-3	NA	CASSLDDRPSTDTQYF	TGTGCCAGCAGCTTAGACGACAGGCCTAGCACAGATACGCAGTATTTT
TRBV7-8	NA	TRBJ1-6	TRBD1	CASSLQGVNSPLHF	TGTGCCAGCAGCTTACAGGGGGTGAATTCACCCCTCCACTTT
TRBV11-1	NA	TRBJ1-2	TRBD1	CASSLRQGDGYTF	TGTGCCAGCAGCTTAAGGCAGGGGGATGGCTACACCTTC
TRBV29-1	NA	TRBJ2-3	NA	CSVDTGPDTQYF	TGCAGCGTTGACACGGGTCCAGATACGCAGTATTTT